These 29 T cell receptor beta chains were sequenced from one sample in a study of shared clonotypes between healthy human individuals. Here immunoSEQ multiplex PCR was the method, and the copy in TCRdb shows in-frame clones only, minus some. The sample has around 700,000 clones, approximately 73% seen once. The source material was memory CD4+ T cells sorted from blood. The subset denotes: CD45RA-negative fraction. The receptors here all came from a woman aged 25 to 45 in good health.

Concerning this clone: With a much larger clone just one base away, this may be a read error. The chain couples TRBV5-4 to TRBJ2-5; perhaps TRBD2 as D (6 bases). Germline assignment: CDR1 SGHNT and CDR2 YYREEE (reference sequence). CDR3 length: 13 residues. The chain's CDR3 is CASSLGGEEAQYF. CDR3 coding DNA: TGTGCCAGCAGCTTGGGGGGGGAAGAGGCCCAGTACTTC.

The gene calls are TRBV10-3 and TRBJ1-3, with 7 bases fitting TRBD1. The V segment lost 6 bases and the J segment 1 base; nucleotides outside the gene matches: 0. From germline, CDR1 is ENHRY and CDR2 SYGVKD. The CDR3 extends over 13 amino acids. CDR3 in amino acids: CAIRTGSGNTIYF. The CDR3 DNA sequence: TGTGCCATCAGGACAGGGTCTGGAAACACCATATATTTT.

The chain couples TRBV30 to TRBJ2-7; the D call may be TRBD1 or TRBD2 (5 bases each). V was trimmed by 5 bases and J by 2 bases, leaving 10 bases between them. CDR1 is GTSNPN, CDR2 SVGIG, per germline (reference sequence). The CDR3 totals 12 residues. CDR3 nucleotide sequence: TGTGCCTGGGAGGGACCCGCCTACGAGCAGTACTTC. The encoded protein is CAWEGPAYEQYF. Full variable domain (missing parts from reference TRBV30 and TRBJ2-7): SQTIHQWPATLVQPVGSPLSLECTVEGTSNPNLYWYRQAAGRGLQLLFYSVGIGQISSEVPQNLSASRPQDRQFILSSKKLLLSDSGFYLCAWEGPAYEQYFGPGTRLTVT.

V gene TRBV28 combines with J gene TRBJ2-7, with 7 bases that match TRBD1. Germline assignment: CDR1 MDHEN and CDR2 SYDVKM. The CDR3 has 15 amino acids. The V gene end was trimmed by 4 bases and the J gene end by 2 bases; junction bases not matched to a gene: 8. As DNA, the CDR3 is TGTGCCAGCAGTTCCCAGGGGGACCTTACCTACGAGCAGTACTTC. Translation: CASSSQGDLTYEQYF.

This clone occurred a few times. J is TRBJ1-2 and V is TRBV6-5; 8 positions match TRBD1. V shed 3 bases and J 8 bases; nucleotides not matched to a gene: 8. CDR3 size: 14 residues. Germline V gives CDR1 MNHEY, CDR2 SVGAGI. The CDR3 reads CASSYSDRATGYTF. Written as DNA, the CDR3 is TGTGCCAGCAGTTATTCGGACAGGGCGACAGGCTACACCTTC.

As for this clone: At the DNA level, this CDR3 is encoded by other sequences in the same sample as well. Here the CDR3 DNA reads TGCGCCAGCAGCTCGCAGAGTTCTGGAAACACCATATATTTT. This translates into CASSSQSSGNTIYF. The rearrangement joins TRBV5-1 to TRBJ1-3, with D unresolved. V lost 3 bases and J 1 base, leaving 8 bases between the germline ends. Per germline, CDR1 SGHRS and CDR2 YFSETQ. This CDR3 has 14 amino acids. Full variable domain (outside the CDR3, taken from reference TRBV5-1 and TRBJ1-3): KAGVTQTPRYLIKTRGQQVTLSCSPISGHRSVSWYQQTPGQGLQFLFEYFSETQRNKGNFPGRFSGRQFSNSRSEMNVSTLELGDSALYLCASSSQSSGNTIYFGEGSWLTVV.

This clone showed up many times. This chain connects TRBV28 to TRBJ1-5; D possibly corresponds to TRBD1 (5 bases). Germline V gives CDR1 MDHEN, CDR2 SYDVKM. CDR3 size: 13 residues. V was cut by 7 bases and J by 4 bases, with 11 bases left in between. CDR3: CASNLQENQPQHF. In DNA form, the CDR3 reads TGTGCCAGCAATCTACAGGAGAATCAGCCCCAGCATTTT.

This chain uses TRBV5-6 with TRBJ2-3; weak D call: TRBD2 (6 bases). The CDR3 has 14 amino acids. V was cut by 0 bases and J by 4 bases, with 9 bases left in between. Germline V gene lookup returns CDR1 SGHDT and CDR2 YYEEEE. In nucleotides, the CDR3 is TGTGCCAGCAGCTTGGTAGTAGCGGCAGATACGCAGTATTTT. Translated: CASSLVVAADTQYF.

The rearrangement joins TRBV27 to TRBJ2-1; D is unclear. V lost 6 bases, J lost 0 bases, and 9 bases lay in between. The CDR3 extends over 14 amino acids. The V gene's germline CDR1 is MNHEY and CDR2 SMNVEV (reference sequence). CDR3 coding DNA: TGTGCCAGCAGCGCCGGCAGCTCCTACAATGAGCAGTTCTTC. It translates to CASSAGSSYNEQFF.

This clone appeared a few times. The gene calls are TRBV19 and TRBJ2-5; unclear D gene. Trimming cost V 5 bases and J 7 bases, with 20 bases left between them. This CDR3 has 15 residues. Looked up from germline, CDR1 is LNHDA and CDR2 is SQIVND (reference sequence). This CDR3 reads CASSLGSIGIGTQYF. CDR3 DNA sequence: TGTGCCAGTAGTCTAGGCTCGATTGGCATTGGGACCCAGTACTTC.

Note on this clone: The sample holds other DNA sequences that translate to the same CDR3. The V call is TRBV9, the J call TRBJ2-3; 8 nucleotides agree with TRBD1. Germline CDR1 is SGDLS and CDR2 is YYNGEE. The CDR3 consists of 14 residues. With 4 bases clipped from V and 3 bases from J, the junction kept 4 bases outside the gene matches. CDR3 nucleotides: TGTGCCAGCAGCCCCCGGACAGGGACAGATACGCAGTATTTT. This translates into CASSPRTGTDTQYF. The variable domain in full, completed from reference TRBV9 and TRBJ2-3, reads DSGVTQTPKHLITATGQRVTLRCSPRSGDLSVYWYQQSLDQGLQFLIQYYNGEERAKGNILERFSAQQFPDLHSELNLSSLELGDSALYFCASSPRTGTDTQYFGPGTRLTVL.

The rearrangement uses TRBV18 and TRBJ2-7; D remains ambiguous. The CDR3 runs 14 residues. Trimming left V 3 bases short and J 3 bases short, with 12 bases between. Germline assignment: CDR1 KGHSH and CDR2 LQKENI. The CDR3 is CASSPVAPVYEQYF. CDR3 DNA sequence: TGTGCCAGCTCACCTGTGGCCCCTGTCTACGAGCAGTACTTC.

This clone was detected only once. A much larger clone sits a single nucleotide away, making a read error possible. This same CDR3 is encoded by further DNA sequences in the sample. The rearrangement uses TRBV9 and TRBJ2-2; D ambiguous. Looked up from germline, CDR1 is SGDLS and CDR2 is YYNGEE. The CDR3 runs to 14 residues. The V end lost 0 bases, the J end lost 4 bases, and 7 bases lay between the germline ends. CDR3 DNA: TGTGCCAGCAGCGTAGGGTGGGGCACCGGGGAGCTGTTTTTT. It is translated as CASSVGWGTGELFF. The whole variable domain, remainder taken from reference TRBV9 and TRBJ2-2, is DSGVTQTPKHLITATGQRVTLRCSPRSGDLSVYWYQQSLDQGLQFLIQYYNGEERAKGNILERFSAQQFPDLHSELNLSSLELGDSALYFCASSVGWGTGELFFGEGSRLTVL.

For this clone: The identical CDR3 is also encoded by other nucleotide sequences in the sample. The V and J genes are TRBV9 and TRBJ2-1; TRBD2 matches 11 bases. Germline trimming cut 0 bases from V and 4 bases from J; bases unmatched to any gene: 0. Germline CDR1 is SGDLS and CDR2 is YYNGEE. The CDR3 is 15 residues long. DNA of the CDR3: TGTGCCAGCAGCGTAGTAGCGGGAGGGTACAATGAGCAGTTCTTC. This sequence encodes CASSVVAGGYNEQFF.

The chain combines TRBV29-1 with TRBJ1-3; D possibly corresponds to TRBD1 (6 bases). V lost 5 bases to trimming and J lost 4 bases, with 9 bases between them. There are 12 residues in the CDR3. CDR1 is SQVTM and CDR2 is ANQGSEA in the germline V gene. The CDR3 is CSVTGPGNTIYF. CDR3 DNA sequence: TGCAGCGTTACAGGGCCCGGAAACACCATATATTTT.

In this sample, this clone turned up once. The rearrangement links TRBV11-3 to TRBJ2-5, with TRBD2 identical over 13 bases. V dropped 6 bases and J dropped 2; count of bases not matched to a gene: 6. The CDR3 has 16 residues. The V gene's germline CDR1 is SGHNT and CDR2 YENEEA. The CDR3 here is CASRRTSGRGQETQYF. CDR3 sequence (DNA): TGTGCCAGCAGACGGACTAGCGGGAGAGGACAAGAGACCCAGTACTTC.

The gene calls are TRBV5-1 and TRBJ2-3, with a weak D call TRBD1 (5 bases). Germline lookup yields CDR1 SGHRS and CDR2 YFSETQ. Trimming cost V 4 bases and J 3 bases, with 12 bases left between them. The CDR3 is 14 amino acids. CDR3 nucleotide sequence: TGCGCCAGCAGCATCCAGGGTGAAACAGATACGCAGTATTTT. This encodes CASSIQGETDTQYF.

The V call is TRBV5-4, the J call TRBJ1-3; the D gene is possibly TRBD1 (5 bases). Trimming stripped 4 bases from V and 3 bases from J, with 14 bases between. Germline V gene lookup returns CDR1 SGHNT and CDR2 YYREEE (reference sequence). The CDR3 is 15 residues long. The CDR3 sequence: CASSSGTDYGNTIYF. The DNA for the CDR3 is TGTGCCAGCAGCAGCGGGACCGACTATGGAAACACCATATATTTT.

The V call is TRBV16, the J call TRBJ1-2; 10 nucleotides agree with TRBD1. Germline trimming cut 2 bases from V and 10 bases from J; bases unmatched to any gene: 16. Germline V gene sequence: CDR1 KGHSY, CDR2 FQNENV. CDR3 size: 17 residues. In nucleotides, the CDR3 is TGTGCCAGCAGCCAACGACGACAGGGGGCCTCTCTTCGTGACTACACCTTC. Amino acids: CASSQRRQGASLRDYTF.

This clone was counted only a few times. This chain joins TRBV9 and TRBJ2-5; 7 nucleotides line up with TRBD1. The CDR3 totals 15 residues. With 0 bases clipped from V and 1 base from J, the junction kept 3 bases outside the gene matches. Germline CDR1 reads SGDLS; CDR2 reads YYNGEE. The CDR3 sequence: CASSVGDRAQETQYF. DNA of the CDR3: TGTGCCAGCAGCGTAGGTGACAGGGCCCAAGAGACCCAGTACTTC.

The DNA for the CDR3 is TGTGCCAGCAGCACCTACTCCGAGACCCAGTACTTC. Translating gives CASSTYSETQYF. The V and J genes are TRBV7-2 and TRBJ2-5; D remains ambiguous. V lost 5 bases, J lost 5 bases, and 9 bases lay in between. Germline V gene sequence: CDR1 SGHTA, CDR2 FQGNSA. CDR3 size: 12 residues.

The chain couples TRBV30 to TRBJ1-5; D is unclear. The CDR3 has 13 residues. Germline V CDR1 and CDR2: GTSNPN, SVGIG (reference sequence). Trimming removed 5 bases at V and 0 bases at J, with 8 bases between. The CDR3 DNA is TGTGCCTGGTCGGCTCATAGCAATCAGCCCCAGCATTTT. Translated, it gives CAWSAHSNQPQHF.

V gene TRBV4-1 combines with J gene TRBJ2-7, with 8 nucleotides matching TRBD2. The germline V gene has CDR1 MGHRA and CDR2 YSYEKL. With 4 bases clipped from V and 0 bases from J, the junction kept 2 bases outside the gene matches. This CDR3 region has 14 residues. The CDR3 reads CASSLAGSSYEQYF. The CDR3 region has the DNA TGCGCCAGCAGCCTAGCGGGATCCTCCTACGAGCAGTACTTC.

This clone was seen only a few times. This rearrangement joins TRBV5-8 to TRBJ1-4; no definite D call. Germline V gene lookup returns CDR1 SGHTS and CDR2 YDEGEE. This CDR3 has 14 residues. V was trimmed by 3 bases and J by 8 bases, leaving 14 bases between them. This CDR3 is CASSSPLIVEKLFF. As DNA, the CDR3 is TGTGCCAGCAGCTCCCCTTTGATAGTCGAAAAACTGTTTTTT.

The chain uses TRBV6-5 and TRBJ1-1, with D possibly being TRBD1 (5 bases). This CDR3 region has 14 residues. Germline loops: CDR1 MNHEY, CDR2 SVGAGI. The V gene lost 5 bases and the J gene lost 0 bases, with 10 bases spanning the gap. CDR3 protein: CASSRTLMNTEAFF. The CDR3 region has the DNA TGTGCCAGCAGTAGGACACTTATGAACACTGAAGCTTTCTTT.

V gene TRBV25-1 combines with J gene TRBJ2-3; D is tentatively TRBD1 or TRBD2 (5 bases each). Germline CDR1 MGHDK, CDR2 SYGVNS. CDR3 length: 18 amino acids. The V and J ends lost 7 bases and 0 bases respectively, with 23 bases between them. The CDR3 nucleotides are TGTGCCAGCACTAATATAAACGGGGCAATCTCTAGCACAGATACGCAGTATTTT. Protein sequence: CASTNINGAISSTDTQYF. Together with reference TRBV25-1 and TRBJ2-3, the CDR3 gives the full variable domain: EADIYQTPRYLVIGTGKKITLECSQTMGHDKMYWYQQDPGMELHLIHYSYGVNSTEKGDLSSESTVSRIRTEHFPLTLESARPSHTSQYLCASTNINGAISSTDTQYFGPGTRLTVL.

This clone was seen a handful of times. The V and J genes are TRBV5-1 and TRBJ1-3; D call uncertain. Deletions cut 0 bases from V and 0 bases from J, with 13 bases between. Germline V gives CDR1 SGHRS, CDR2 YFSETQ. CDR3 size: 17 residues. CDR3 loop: CASSLGPGEGSGNTIYF. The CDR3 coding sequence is TGCGCCAGCAGCTTGGGCCCCGGGGAAGGCTCTGGAAACACCATATATTTT.

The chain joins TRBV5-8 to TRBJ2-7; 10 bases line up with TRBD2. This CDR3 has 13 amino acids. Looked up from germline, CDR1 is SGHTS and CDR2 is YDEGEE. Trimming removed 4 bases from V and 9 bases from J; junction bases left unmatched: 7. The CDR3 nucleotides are TGTGCCAGCAGCCCTCCTAGCGGGAGAGTGCAGTACTTC. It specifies CASSPPSGRVQYF.

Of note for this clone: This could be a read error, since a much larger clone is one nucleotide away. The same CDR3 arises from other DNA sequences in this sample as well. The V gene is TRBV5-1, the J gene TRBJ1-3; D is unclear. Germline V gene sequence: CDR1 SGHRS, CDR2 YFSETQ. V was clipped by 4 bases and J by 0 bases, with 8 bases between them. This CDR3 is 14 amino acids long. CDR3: CASSPGTSGNTIYF. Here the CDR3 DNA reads TGCGCCAGCAGCCCCGGCACCTCTGGAAACACCATATATTTT.